Reported below is one T cell receptor beta chain. How the authors handled the data: Estimation of nucleated cell counts relied on the amplification of reference gene primers. Assay: immunoSEQ multiplex PCR; the TCRdb copy retains only in-frame clones and omits some. V, J and clone size were drawn from that table, and D and trimming were deduced from the DNA. The profile covers approximately 180,000 clones, with about 85% appearing a single time and around 9.5% taken by the ten largest. The sample comes from a study of blood T cell repertoires in COVID-19. As for the study in general: The United States, Italy and Spain supplied acute and convalescent COVID-19 samples. PBMCs, B-cell-depleted T cells, or T cells were the source of the cDNA or gDNA that made up the material.

Germline V gene sequence: CDR1 KGHSH, CDR2 LQKENI. There are 13 residues in the CDR3. Trimming took off 6 bases at V and 2 bases at J, with 10 bases between the two ends. The sequenced sample consisted of peripheral blood. The rearrangement joins TRBV18 to TRBJ1-2; TRBD1 might be the D (6 bases). This receptor was obtained from an elderly woman with acute or convalescent COVID-19. CDR3 nucleotides: TGTGCCAGCTCGGGAGACAGGAACTATGGCTACACCTTC. This encodes CASSGDRNYGYTF.